The 14 T cell receptor beta chains below all came from one sample that was sequenced in a study of response to subunit inactivated influenza vaccine. TCRdb processed the RT-PCR reads anew with MiXCR; each CDR3 protein has one entry. This table holds over 800,000 distinct CDR3 sequences, about 20% found once. The starting material was PBMCs from blood, obtained around 5 days after vaccination. The receptors stem from a man aged 50 to 60 who received an inactivated influenza vaccine.

A few counts support this clonotype. J is TRBJ1-2 and V is TRBV29-1; D ambiguous. Trimming stripped 0 bases from V and 8 bases from J, with 13 bases between. CDR1 and CDR2 from the germline V gene are SQVTM and ANQGSEA. The length of the CDR3 is 13 residues. This CDR3 is CSVEDTNFYGYTF. The CDR3 DNA reads TGCAGCGTTGAAGACACAAATTTCTACGGCTACACCTTC.

The gene calls are TRBV20-1 and TRBJ2-2; TRBD2 agrees at 7 bases. Germline CDR1 reads DFQATT; CDR2 reads SNEGSKA (reference sequence). V dropped 1 base and J dropped 5; count of bases not matched to a gene: 4. This CDR3 region has 14 residues. The CDR3 nucleotides read TGCAGTGCTAGAGTCGGGGGGAGGACCGGGGAGCTGTTTTTT. It is translated as CSARVGGRTGELFF.

The rearrangement uses TRBV7-9 and TRBJ2-7; 10 positions agree with TRBD1. Per germline, CDR1 SEHNR and CDR2 FQNEAQ (reference sequence). The CDR3 length is 14 residues. Trimming cost V 3 bases and J 5 bases; bases outside gene matches: 4. The CDR3: CASSLGQGNNEQYF. In DNA form, the CDR3 reads TGTGCCAGCAGCTTGGGACAGGGGAACAACGAGCAGTACTTC.

This clonotype was found many times. The rearrangement uses TRBV12-3 or TRBV12-4 and TRBJ2-5, with 9 bases fitting TRBD2. CDR3 size: 15 residues. The junction had 6 bases not matched to a gene; V was cut back by 3 bases and J by 4 bases. The CDR3 region has the DNA TGTGCCAGCAGTTTTACAGGTAGCGGGGGAGAGACCCAGTACTTC. The encoded protein is CASSFTGSGGETQYF.

V and J are TRBV20-1 and TRBJ2-2, with D tentatively TRBD2 (6 bases). The ends were cut back, 3 bases at V and 6 bases at J, with 14 bases in the middle. CDR1 is DFQATT, CDR2 SNEGSKA, per germline (reference sequence). The CDR3 sequence is 14 residues long. CDR3 region: CSARTSSGAGELFF. CDR3 coding DNA: TGCAGTGCTAGGACCAGTAGCGGCGCCGGGGAGCTGTTTTTT.

The chain is built from TRBV20-1 and TRBJ1-6; 11 bases align to TRBD1. Germline lookup yields CDR1 DFQATT and CDR2 SNEGSKA (reference sequence). The CDR3 sequence is 15 residues long. V dropped 4 bases and J dropped 10; count of bases not matched to a gene: 9. CDR3 region: CSATPGGTGGSPLHF. In DNA, the CDR3 is TGCAGTGCTACCCCGGGCGGGACAGGGGGATCACCCCTCCACTTT.

V and J are TRBV3-1 and TRBJ2-3; 7 positions match TRBD2. Trimming cost V 0 bases and J 1 base; bases outside gene matches: 4. This CDR3 contains 16 residues. CDR1 and CDR2 (germline): LGHDT, YNNKEL (reference sequence). The CDR3 nucleotides are TGTGCCAGCAGCCAAGAGCGGAGCGGGGGCACAGATACGCAGTATTTT. Encoded protein: CASSQERSGGTDTQYF.

This chain connects TRBV24-1 to TRBJ2-5, with 9 positions matching TRBD2. The V segment lost 4 bases and the J segment 2 bases; nucleotides outside the gene matches: 16. The CDR3 spans 19 residues. Germline V gene sequence: CDR1 KGHDR, CDR2 SFDVKD. CDR3 region: CATSDPLALAGGPQETQYF. The CDR3 region has the DNA TGTGCCACCAGTGACCCCCTCGCTCTGGCGGGAGGGCCGCAAGAGACCCAGTACTTC.

The rearrangement uses TRBV20-1 and TRBJ2-1; 7 positions match TRBD2. The CDR3 extends over 14 amino acids. Per germline, CDR1 DFQATT and CDR2 SNEGSKA (reference sequence). The ends lost 0 bases at V and 8 bases at J; junction bases unmatched: 7. As DNA, the CDR3 is TGCAGTGCTAGAGAGGGGGGGTTTAACTATGAGCAGTTCTTC. Encoded protein: CSAREGGFNYEQFF.

The chain recombines TRBV14 with TRBJ2-1; D is uncertain. The V end was cut by 3 bases, the J end by 0 bases, with 6 bases between. This CDR3 has 14 amino acids. CDR1 is SGHDN and CDR2 is FVKESK in the germline V gene. CDR3 residues: CASSHASSYNEQFF. The CDR3 nucleotides are TGTGCCAGCAGCCACGCAAGCTCCTACAATGAGCAGTTCTTC. The complete variable domain, with remaining parts taken from reference TRBV14 and TRBJ2-1, reads EAGVTQFPSHSVIEKGQTVTLRCDPISGHDNLYWYRRVMGKEIKFLLHFVKESKQDESGMPNNRFLAERTGGTYSTLKVQPAELEDSGVYFCASSHASSYNEQFFGPGTRLTVL.

The rearrangement links TRBV10-3 to TRBJ1-1, with D tentatively TRBD1 (5 bases). V dropped 2 bases and J dropped 1 base, with 17 bases sitting between them. Per germline, CDR1 ENHRY and CDR2 SYGVKD. There are 17 residues in the CDR3. The CDR3 loop reads CAISERGNLARNTEAFF. CDR3 coding DNA: TGTGCCATCAGTGAGAGGGGCAACCTCGCGCGGAACACTGAAGCTTTCTTT.

The V call is TRBV27, the J call TRBJ2-5; 7 bases are shared with TRBD2. Germline CDR1 reads MNHEY; CDR2 reads SMNVEV (reference sequence). CDR3 length: 15 residues. The J segment lost 1 base and the V segment lost 3 bases, leaving 5 bases of the junction unmatched. CDR3 amino acids: CASSFVGGFQETQYF. The DNA of the CDR3 is TGTGCCAGCAGTTTCGTGGGGGGGTTCCAAGAGACCCAGTACTTC.

This clonotype was picked up many times. The rearrangement joins TRBV12-3 or TRBV12-4 to TRBJ1-2; D is uncertain. Trimming cost V 5 bases and J 4 bases, with 11 bases left between them. The CDR3 sequence is 13 residues long. The CDR3 bases are TGTGCCAGCAGTGAGGACGGAGGCTATGGCTACACCTTC. Protein product: CASSEDGGYGYTF.

This clonotype was observed many times. V is TRBV18 and J is TRBJ2-5; a possible D gene is TRBD2 (5 bases). In germline, CDR1 is KGHSH, CDR2 LQKENI. The CDR3 totals 13 residues. V lost 5 bases to trimming and J lost 2 bases, with 9 bases between them. The CDR3 region has the DNA TGTGCCAGCTCAAGAGGGAAACAAGAGACCCAGTACTTC. Translation: CASSRGKQETQYF.